This T cell receptor beta chain came from a study of graft-versus-host responses after intestinal transplantation. Per germline, CDR1 MNHNS and CDR2 SASEGT. J was trimmed by 1 base and V by 2 bases; bases with no gene match: 6. The CDR3 consists of 16 residues. Overall study findings and caveats: The study associated peak circulating GvH clone levels with early post-transplant HvG declines.

About this clone itself: Antigen specificity is unknown.

Clones were read by immunoSEQ multiplex PCR, and TCRdb kept only the in-frame ones, dropping some. Of under 85,000 clones listed, approximately 96% are singletons. The source of this sequence is a human donor who received an intestinal transplant. Sequenced material: unstimulated CD8+ T cells sorted from spleen or lymph node cells, taken before intestinal transplant. The genes are TRBV6-1 and TRBJ2-7, with 9 bases that match TRBD2. CDR3 amino acids: CASSEFGLAGSYEQYF. The CDR3 DNA reads TGTGCCAGCAGTGAATTCGGGCTAGCGGGATCCTACGAGCAGTACTTC.